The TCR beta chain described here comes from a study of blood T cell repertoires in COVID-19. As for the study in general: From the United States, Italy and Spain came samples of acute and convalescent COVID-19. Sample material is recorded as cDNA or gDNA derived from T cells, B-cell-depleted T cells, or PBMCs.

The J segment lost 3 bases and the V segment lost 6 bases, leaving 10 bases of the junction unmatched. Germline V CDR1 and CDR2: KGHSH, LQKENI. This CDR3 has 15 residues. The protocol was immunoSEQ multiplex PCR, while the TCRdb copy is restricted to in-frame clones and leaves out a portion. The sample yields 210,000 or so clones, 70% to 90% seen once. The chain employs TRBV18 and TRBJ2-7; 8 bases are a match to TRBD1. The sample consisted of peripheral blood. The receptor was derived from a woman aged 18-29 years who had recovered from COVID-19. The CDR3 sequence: CASSSGQGLFYEQYF. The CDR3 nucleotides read TGTGCCAGCTCGTCTGGACAGGGATTATTCTACGAGCAGTACTTC.